This T cell receptor (beta chain) originates from a study of post-analysis software for immune sequencing data. The overall study: Relapsing-remitting, secondary progressive and progressive-relapsing forms made up the multiple sclerosis disease courses. Study results and limitations: Elevated frequency relative to controls characterized a handful of TRBV segments in patients, TRBV5-6, TRBV5-1 and TRBV20-1 among them. Controls had significantly higher normalized Chao1 diversity than multiple sclerosis patients.

This clonotype has a handful of counts. As yet, its antigen is unknown. This CDR3 has 12 residues. Germline CDR1 LNHNV, CDR2 YYDKDF (reference sequence). The ends were cut back, 1 base at V and 7 bases at J, with 7 bases in the middle. Prepared TCR beta cDNA libraries contained unique molecular identifiers. TCRdb reanalysed the PCR reads using MiXCR and keeps one entry per CDR3 protein. The data hold hundreds of thousands of distinct CDR3 sequences, with approximately 30% observed a single time. The gene calls are TRBV15 and TRBJ1-2; D gene uncertain. Input material: blood. This clonotype was obtained from a girl aged 10-17 years with multiple sclerosis. CDR3 amino acids: CATSRVPSGYTF. The CDR3 DNA reads TGTGCCACCAGCAGAGTTCCGAGTGGCTACACCTTC.